Below, 17 T cell receptor beta chains from the same sample are listed, as sequenced in a study of T cells in Graves' hyperthyroidism and ophthalmopathy (dated by TCRdb to between 2018 and 2021). The library relied on multiplex PCR. Instrument on record: Illumina HiSeq 2000. The TCR beta CDR3 regions were amplified from RNA transcripts. The TCR CDR3 was subjected to a first round of RT-PCR using the HTBI primer set and the Qiagen OneStep RT-PCR kit. TCRdb passed the public sequencing reads through fastp at Q25 and MiXCR, retaining productive beta sequences. Records with the same CDR3 protein are collapsed into one entry carrying the most frequent genes and DNA. Present in this sample are more than 450,000 distinct CDR3 sequences, roughly 21% of which were seen just once. The top ten constitute roughly 44% of the sample. The sequenced sample consisted of blood. These receptors all come from a man aged 40-55 years with Graves' ophthalmopathy.

Many counts were recorded for this clonotype. This sequence joins TRBV6-1 and TRBJ1-2; no clear D. Germline V gives CDR1 MNHNS, CDR2 SASEGT. This CDR3 has 12 residues. Between the trimmed V and J ends, which lost 1 base and 8 bases, there was a span of 8 bases. The CDR3 region has the DNA TGTGCCAGCAGTGAAGGCGTCCTCGGCTACACCTTC. It is translated as CASSEGVLGYTF.

The rearrangement joins TRBV10-3 to TRBJ2-7; D ambiguous. Germline CDR1 and CDR2: ENHRY and SYGVKD. The CDR3 has 13 amino acids. Trimming took off 8 bases at V and 6 bases at J, with 17 bases between the two ends. The CDR3 DNA reads TGTGCCATCGGGGTCGGCGGTCTTACCGAGCAGTACTTC. Protein: CAIGVGGLTEQYF.

The gene calls are TRBV2 and TRBJ2-2; TRBD2 agrees at 9 bases. J lost 4 bases, V lost 7 bases, and 13 bases had no gene match. Germline CDR1 SNHLY, CDR2 FYNNEI. The CDR3 runs 17 residues. The DNA for the CDR3 is TGTGCCAGCACCGGCGGGGGCGGGAGGGGGGGCACCGGGGAGCTGTTTTTT. Its protein is CASTGGGGRGGTGELFF.

The chain has TRBV10-2 and TRBJ2-1, with 9 bases lining up with TRBD2. V shed 3 bases, J shed 5 bases, and the junction held 2 bases outside the gene matches. The germline V gene encodes CDR1 WSHSY and CDR2 SAAADI. This CDR3 is built from 14 residues. CDR3 sequence (DNA): TGCGCCAGCAGTGATAGCGGGGGTGACAATGAGCAGTTCTTC. It specifies CASSDSGGDNEQFF.

V usage is TRBV28 and J usage is TRBJ1-4; the D gene is possibly TRBD1 (6 bases). The CDR3 length is 15 residues. CDR1 is MDHEN, CDR2 SYDVKM, per germline. V was shortened by 6 bases and J by 7 bases, with 18 bases between the two germline ends. The CDR3, as DNA: TGTGCCAGCAGCCCAAACAGGGAAGGAGGTGAAAAACTGTTTTTT. Residues: CASSPNREGGEKLFF.

This clonotype was seen ten or more times. The rearrangement joins TRBV2 to TRBJ2-3, with D perhaps TRBD2 (7 bases). The V and J ends lost 6 bases and 2 bases respectively, with 12 bases between them. The germline CDR1 and CDR2 sequences are SNHLY and FYNNEI. The CDR3 has 14 amino acids. The chain's CDR3 is CASSRGALTDTQYF. The CDR3 DNA sequence: TGTGCCAGCAGCCGGGGGGCCCTCACAGATACGCAGTATTTT.

V is TRBV19 and J is TRBJ1-2; 7 bases are shared with TRBD1. Trimming took 6 bases from V and 3 from J; bases not matched to a gene: 7. Germline V gene sequence: CDR1 LNHDA, CDR2 SQIVND (reference sequence). The CDR3 has 14 amino acids. This chain's CDR3 is CASRKDRYYYGYTF. The CDR3 coding sequence is TGTGCCAGTAGGAAGGACAGGTACTACTATGGCTACACCTTC.

V and J are TRBV5-4 and TRBJ2-5; 8 nucleotides match TRBD2. The germline V gene has CDR1 SGHNT and CDR2 YYREEE (reference sequence). The CDR3 runs 14 residues. V lost 6 bases to trimming and J lost 3 bases; unmatched junction nucleotides: 7. The CDR3 nucleotides are TGTGCCAGCATGCGACGGGAGGGGAAAGAGACCCAGTACTTC. Its protein is CASMRREGKETQYF.

This chain joins TRBV29-1 and TRBJ2-3; D gene uncertain. This CDR3 has 14 residues. Germline V lookup: CDR1 SQVTM, CDR2 ANQGSEA. Trimming removed 6 bases from V and 3 bases from J, with 16 bases in between. In nucleotides, the CDR3 is TGCAGCGTGAAGCGCCTCCTTTTGACAGATACGCAGTATTTT. Translating gives CSVKRLLLTDTQYF.

This clonotype was seen at least ten times. V usage is TRBV7-8 and J usage is TRBJ2-5; TRBD1 might be the D (5 bases). The V end was cut by 4 bases, the J end by 7 bases, with 16 bases between. The CDR3 contains 14 residues. Germline assignment: CDR1 SGHVS and CDR2 FQNEAQ. The CDR3 reads CASSSLRSTGTQYF. The CDR3 DNA is TGTGCCAGCAGCTCCCTGAGGTCCACAGGGACCCAGTACTTC.

This clonotype has more than one count but fewer than ten. This chain connects TRBV7-6 to TRBJ2-3, with D unresolved. V was shortened by 5 bases and J by 4 bases, with 13 bases between the two germline ends. The CDR3 is 14 residues long. CDR1 and CDR2 from the germline V gene are SGHVS and FNYEAQ. The CDR3 sequence is CASSGQGYPDTQYF. In nucleotides, the CDR3 is TGTGCCAGCAGCGGCCAAGGTTACCCAGATACGCAGTATTTT. Based on the CDR3 plus reference TRBV7-6 and TRBJ2-3, the full variable domain is GAGVSQSPRYKVTKRGQDVALRCDPISGHVSLYWYRQALGQGPEFLTYFNYEAQQDKSGLPNDRFSAERPEGSISTLTIQRTEQRDSAMYRCASSGQGYPDTQYFGPGTRLTVL.

This clonotype was recorded a few times. This chain links TRBV18 with TRBJ2-1; a possible D gene is TRBD1 (5 bases). This CDR3 is built from 16 residues. Trimming shortened V by 4 bases and J by 6 bases, and 19 bases separated the two germline ends. CDR1 and CDR2 (germline): KGHSH, LQKENI. The CDR3 loop is CASSRTSGKRINEQFF. In nucleotides, the CDR3 is TGTGCCAGCTCACGCACCTCAGGGAAACGGATCAATGAGCAGTTCTTC.

In this sample, this clonotype turned up a few times. Relative to the germline gene, one junction end is altered; a read error may explain this. The chain employs TRBV7-7 and TRBJ2-1, with a possible D match to TRBD1 (6 bases). The CDR3 sequence is 14 residues long. Per the germline V gene, CDR1 is SSHAT and CDR2 is FNYEAQ (reference sequence). The CDR3 loop reads CASSLTGSNNEQFF. CDR3 bases: TGTGCTAGCAGCCTCACAGGGTCCAACAATGAGCAGTTCTTC.

The V gene is TRBV5-1, the J gene TRBJ2-1; the D is unclear. The germline CDR1 and CDR2 sequences are SGHRS and YFSETQ. Trimming shortened V by 1 base and J by 8 bases, and 16 bases separated the two germline ends. This CDR3 is built from 15 residues. The CDR3 sequence is CASSLTDVRLHEQFF. DNA for the CDR3: TGCGCCAGCAGCTTGACGGACGTCAGGCTCCATGAGCAGTTCTTC. The whole variable domain, remainder taken from reference TRBV5-1 and TRBJ2-1, is KAGVTQTPRYLIKTRGQQVTLSCSPISGHRSVSWYQQTPGQGLQFLFEYFSETQRNKGNFPGRFSGRQFSNSRSEMNVSTLELGDSALYLCASSLTDVRLHEQFFGPGTRLTVL.

CDR3 amino acids: CASAPTGAYEQYF. Here the CDR3 DNA reads TGTGCCAGCGCTCCTACAGGGGCCTACGAGCAGTACTTC. The chain uses TRBV7-9 and TRBJ2-7; TRBD1 aligns across 7 bases. The CDR3 length is 13 residues. Germline V gene data show CDR1 as SEHNR and CDR2 as FQNEAQ (reference sequence). With V trimmed by 8 bases and J by 2 bases, 6 bases remained unmatched.

This clonotype was seen repeatedly, ten times or more. This chain links TRBV2 with TRBJ2-1, with 11 positions matching TRBD2. Germline CDR1 SNHLY, CDR2 FYNNEI. The CDR3 covers 15 residues. With 7 bases clipped from V and 5 bases from J, the junction kept 7 bases outside the gene matches. The CDR3 DNA sequence: TGTGCCAGCAAAACATCTAGCGGGGGGCACAATGAGCAGTTCTTC. It codes for CASKTSSGGHNEQFF.

The chain combines TRBV7-9 with TRBJ2-7, with D perhaps matching TRBD2 (6 bases). CDR3 length equals 15 residues. The V gene's germline CDR1 is SEHNR and CDR2 FQNEAQ (reference sequence). Trimming took off 0 bases at V and 6 bases at J, with 15 bases between the two ends. The CDR3 region is CASSLAAGLLGEQYF. In DNA, the CDR3 is TGTGCCAGCAGCTTAGCGGCGGGACTCCTGGGCGAGCAGTACTTC.